Below, 30 T cell receptor beta chains from the same sample are listed, as sequenced in a study of blood T cell repertoires in COVID-19. The assay was immunoSEQ multiplex PCR, and TCRdb's table has in-frame clones only and misses some. The top ten clones hold 8% to 10% of a sample with 150,000 to 200,000 clones, 80% to 90% of them seen once. Sequenced material: peripheral blood. All receptors derive from a man in his fifties or sixties with acute or convalescent COVID-19.

The chain couples TRBV6-2 or TRBV6-3 to TRBJ2-7; tentative D call: TRBD2 (6 bases). The CDR3 consists of 13 residues. The germline V gene has CDR1 MNHEY and CDR2 SVGEGT. V dropped 4 bases and J dropped 6 bases, with 13 bases sitting between them. CDR3 coding DNA: TGTGCCAGCAGTTGGGGGGAGGAGACCGAGCAGTACTTC. Amino acid sequence: CASSWGEETEQYF.

CDR3 region: CASSPSPVVSNEQFF. The CDR3, as DNA: TGCGCCAGCAGCCCCTCCCCGGTAGTTTCCAATGAGCAGTTCTTC. The V gene is TRBV5-1, the J gene TRBJ2-1; D not certain. The V and J ends lost 4 bases and 6 bases respectively, with 17 bases between them. CDR1 is SGHRS and CDR2 is YFSETQ in the germline V gene. The CDR3 length is 15 residues.

The chain recombines TRBV5-1 with TRBJ1-5; 7 bases map to TRBD1. V trimming: 4 bases; J trimming: 5 bases; junction bases outside the gene matches: 3. Per germline, CDR1 SGHRS and CDR2 YFSETQ. The CDR3 has 13 amino acids. CDR3 in DNA: TGCGCCAGCAGCCGACAGGGTGATCAGCCCCAGCATTTT. Translated, it gives CASSRQGDQPQHF.

This sequence joins TRBV6-6 and TRBJ1-2; 8 bases are a match to TRBD1. The V and J ends lost 2 bases and 6 bases, in that order; junction bases with no gene match: 11. This CDR3 has 16 residues. Germline CDR1 reads MNHNY; CDR2 reads SVGAGI (reference sequence). CDR3 sequence (DNA): TGTGCCAGCAGTTACCTTGGACAGGGCGCATCAGATGGCTACACCTTC. This encodes CASSYLGQGASDGYTF.

J is TRBJ1-6 and V is TRBV7-9; D call uncertain. Looked up from germline, CDR1 is SEHNR and CDR2 is FQNEAQ (reference sequence). This CDR3 contains 15 residues. V was cut by 1 base and J by 4 bases, with 8 bases left in between. The CDR3 coding sequence is TGTGCCAGCAGCTTAGTCACAGTGTATAATTCACCCCTCCACTTT. Translation: CASSLVTVYNSPLHF.

The chain joins TRBV18 to TRBJ2-1, with TRBD2 matching 12 bases. Germline trimming cut 3 bases from V and 10 bases from J; bases unmatched to any gene: 7. In germline, CDR1 is KGHSH, CDR2 LQKENI. The CDR3 is 15 amino acids. The CDR3 loop is CASSPTLAGGSEQFF. The DNA for the CDR3 is TGTGCCAGCTCACCCACACTAGCGGGGGGTAGCGAGCAGTTCTTC.

V usage is TRBV28 and J usage is TRBJ2-2; no reliable D call. With 3 bases removed from V and 6 bases from J, the gap between germline ends came to 8 bases. The CDR3 has 13 residues. From germline, CDR1 is MDHEN and CDR2 SYDVKM. The chain's CDR3 is CASSFTRAGELFF. CDR3 nucleotide sequence: TGTGCCAGCAGTTTCACCCGGGCCGGGGAGCTGTTTTTT.

The chain carries TRBV7-8 and TRBJ2-1, with 10 bases aligning to TRBD1. Trimming at V came to 2 bases and at J to 7 bases, leaving 14 bases not matched to a gene. This CDR3 is built from 18 residues. CDR1 is SGHVS and CDR2 is FQNEAQ in the germline V gene. In DNA, the CDR3 is TGTGCCAGCAGCTTAAATCTATGGAGACAGGGGGCAGTAAATGAGCAGTTCTTC. Its translation is CASSLNLWRQGAVNEQFF.

The CDR3 spells CSVIRDREGYEQYF. DNA for the CDR3: TGCAGCGTTATCCGGGACAGGGAAGGCTACGAGCAGTACTTC. The genes are TRBV29-1 and TRBJ2-7, with 9 bases fitting TRBD1. Germline trimming cut 5 bases from V and 3 bases from J; bases unmatched to any gene: 8. The CDR3 runs 14 residues. Germline V gives CDR1 SQVTM, CDR2 ANQGSEA.

The genes are TRBV6-2 or TRBV6-3 and TRBJ2-4, with 7 bases identical to TRBD1. CDR1 is MNHEY, CDR2 SVGEGT, per germline. The CDR3 totals 16 residues. The V segment lost 6 bases and the J segment 0 bases; nucleotides outside the gene matches: 8. CDR3 in amino acids: CASSPGTELAKNIQYF. The CDR3 nucleotides read TGTGCCAGCAGCCCAGGGACAGAATTAGCCAAAAACATTCAGTACTTC.

V gene TRBV28 combines with J gene TRBJ1-1, with 7 bases fitting TRBD1. Germline CDR1 reads MDHEN; CDR2 reads SYDVKM. Germline trimming cut 8 bases from V and 5 bases from J; bases unmatched to any gene: 11. The CDR3 consists of 14 residues. CDR3 DNA sequence: TGTGCCAGCCTTACGTCTGGGACAGTGACTGAAGCTTTCTTT. Translating gives CASLTSGTVTEAFF.

This sequence joins TRBV9 and TRBJ2-2; 9 nucleotides agree with TRBD1. The V segment lost 4 bases and the J segment 7 bases; nucleotides outside the gene matches: 5. Germline loops: CDR1 SGDLS, CDR2 YYNGEE. This CDR3 region has 14 residues. The CDR3, as DNA: TGTGCCAGCAGCAGACAGGGGGTTAACGGGGAGCTGTTTTTT. Encoded protein: CASSRQGVNGELFF. Supplemented by reference TRBV9 and TRBJ2-2, the full variable domain reads DSGVTQTPKHLITATGQRVTLRCSPRSGDLSVYWYQQSLDQGLQFLIQYYNGEERAKGNILERFSAQQFPDLHSELNLSSLELGDSALYFCASSRQGVNGELFFGEGSRLTVL.

This clone showed up just once. The rearrangement links TRBV29-1 to TRBJ1-3; the match to TRBD1 covers 7 bases. The CDR3 runs 12 residues. From germline, CDR1 is SQVTM and CDR2 ANQGSEA. The trim removed 5 bases at V and 6 bases at J, leaving 4 bases unmatched. The CDR3 here is CSVLTGANTIYF. CDR3 in DNA: TGCAGCGTTCTTACAGGGGCAAACACCATATATTTT.

This clone has a count of ten or more. This chain links TRBV14 with TRBJ1-2; 7 bases are shared with TRBD1. The CDR3 length is 15 residues. V was clipped by 4 bases and J by 4 bases; unmatched bases: 9. CDR1 is SGHDN, CDR2 FVKESK, per germline. The CDR3 is CASSLTQGWLYGYTF. DNA for the CDR3: TGTGCCAGCAGCCTTACACAGGGGTGGCTCTATGGCTACACCTTC.

For the CDR3, the DNA is TGCGCCAGAAACCCTCCCCCCGGGTTTTCAGATACGCAGTATTTT. It codes for CARNPPPGFSDTQYF. The chain joins TRBV10-1 to TRBJ2-3, with D uncertain. The CDR3 is 15 residues long. The germline CDR1 and CDR2 sequences are WNHNN and SYGVQD (reference sequence). The V gene lost 9 bases and the J gene lost 4 bases, with 20 bases spanning the gap.

J is TRBJ2-2 and V is TRBV7-2; 7 bases line up with TRBD1. This CDR3 has 14 amino acids. Trimming took 4 bases from V and 7 from J; bases not matched to a gene: 6. Germline-derived CDR1 and CDR2 are SGHTA and FQGNSA. The CDR3 protein is CASSYNRGGGELFF. The CDR3 DNA follows: TGTGCCAGCAGCTACAACAGGGGTGGCGGGGAGCTGTTTTTT.

The CDR3 bases are TGTGCCAGCAGTTCCAGGGGCGCAACTAATGAAAAACTGTTTTTT. This encodes CASSSRGATNEKLFF. The chain links TRBV27 to TRBJ1-4, with a possible D match to TRBD1 (6 bases). The CDR3 consists of 15 residues. Germline CDR1 and CDR2: MNHEY and SMNVEV (reference sequence). Deletions cut 4 bases from V and 0 bases from J, with 9 bases between.

The V call is TRBV12-3 or TRBV12-4, the J call TRBJ1-2, with TRBD1 as a possible D gene (5 bases). V was clipped by 5 bases and J by 3 bases, with 10 bases between them. The CDR3 covers 13 residues. The CDR3 here is CASSPQGHYGYTF. For the CDR3, the DNA is TGTGCCAGCAGTCCTCAGGGCCACTATGGCTACACCTTC.

The chain has TRBV7-2 and TRBJ1-2, with 8 bases matching TRBD1. The length of the CDR3 is 15 residues. From germline, CDR1 is SGHTA and CDR2 FQGNSA. The junction had 8 bases not matched to a gene; V was cut back by 7 bases and J by 1 base. The CDR3 sequence: CASNRGGQVNYGYTF. DNA of the CDR3: TGTGCCAGCAACAGGGGGGGACAGGTTAACTATGGCTACACCTTC.

V usage is TRBV9 and J usage is TRBJ2-5; 8 nucleotides match TRBD1. J lost 6 bases, V lost 0 bases, and 10 bases had no gene match. The CDR3 runs 16 residues. CDR1 and CDR2 (germline): SGDLS, YYNGEE. CDR3 residues: CASSVAGPGGSQTQYF. CDR3 sequence (DNA): TGTGCCAGCAGCGTAGCTGGGCCAGGGGGCTCGCAGACCCAGTACTTC.

In its sample, this clone was seen many times. The CDR3 sequence: CASTGREAFF. The DNA for the CDR3 is TGTGCCAGCACCGGAAGGGAGGCTTTCTTT. The genes are TRBV6-5 and TRBJ1-1; no clear D gene. The CDR3 contains 10 residues. Trimming took off 7 bases at V and 11 bases at J, with 11 bases between the two ends. Looked up from germline, CDR1 is MNHEY and CDR2 is SVGAGI.

The chain has TRBV28 and TRBJ2-1, with TRBD2 identical over 8 bases. CDR1 and CDR2 (germline): MDHEN, SYDVKM. With V trimmed by 1 base and J by 0 bases, 11 bases remained unmatched. There are 19 residues in the CDR3. As DNA, the CDR3 is TGTGCCAGCAGTTTATCCCCGGGACTAGGATCCCTCTCCTACAATGAGCAGTTCTTC. Its translation is CASSLSPGLGSLSYNEQFF.

The V and J genes are TRBV2 and TRBJ2-1; 13 bases align to TRBD2. J was trimmed by 8 bases and V by 7 bases; bases with no gene match: 5. Germline values: CDR1 SNHLY, CDR2 FYNNEI. CDR3 length: 14 amino acids. This chain's CDR3 is CASTRTSGSDEQFF. In nucleotides, the CDR3 is TGTGCCAGCACAAGGACTAGCGGGAGTGATGAGCAGTTCTTC.

The chain employs TRBV28 and TRBJ2-7; maybe TRBD2 (5 bases). V was pared by 3 bases and J by 0 bases, with 12 bases between. The V gene's germline CDR1 is MDHEN and CDR2 SYDVKM. The CDR3 totals 15 residues. The CDR3 DNA follows: TGTGCCAGCAGTTTGGTCATACGGGGCTCCTACGAGCAGTACTTC. Its translation is CASSLVIRGSYEQYF.

The chain couples TRBV29-1 to TRBJ2-5; D remains unclear. In germline, CDR1 is SQVTM, CDR2 ANQGSEA. V shed 4 bases and J shed 1 base, with 7 bases lying between them. The CDR3 runs 12 residues. CDR3 coding DNA: TGCAGCGTTGTAACAGTCCAAGAGACCCAGTACTTC. Encoded protein: CSVVTVQETQYF.

This sequence joins TRBV7-8 and TRBJ2-2; 14 bases are a match to TRBD2. CDR1 is SGHVS and CDR2 is FQNEAQ in the germline V gene. The CDR3 spans 15 residues. Trimming removed 8 bases from V and 6 bases from J; junction bases left unmatched: 5. The CDR3 DNA follows: TGTGCCAGCCGGGGGACTAGCGGGAGAGCCGGGGAGCTGTTTTTT. Translated, it gives CASRGTSGRAGELFF.

The chain uses TRBV7-2 and TRBJ2-7; D uncertain. Germline loops: CDR1 SGHTA, CDR2 FQGNSA. This CDR3 is built from 14 residues. Trimming pared 1 base from V and 0 bases from J, leaving 7 bases between. Written as DNA, the CDR3 is TGTGCCAGCAGCTTAGGCTCTACCTCCTACGAGCAGTACTTC. Protein: CASSLGSTSYEQYF.

The rearrangement uses TRBV9 and TRBJ2-3, with D possibly TRBD2 on 5 matching bases. The V gene's germline CDR1 is SGDLS and CDR2 YYNGEE. This CDR3 region has 16 residues. V lost 2 bases, J lost 2 bases, and 15 bases lay in between. CDR3 DNA: TGTGCCAGCAGCGTCCCCGGTGGACTTTACACAGATACGCAGTATTTT. It codes for CASSVPGGLYTDTQYF.

This clone is a singleton in its sample. J is TRBJ2-7 and V is TRBV19; TRBD1 might be the D (6 bases). CDR1 is LNHDA and CDR2 is SQIVND in the germline V gene (reference sequence). There are 14 residues in the CDR3. V was shortened by 4 bases and J by 4 bases, with 14 bases between the two germline ends. The CDR3 DNA follows: TGTGCCAGTAGTAGCCTACAGGGTCCGTACGAGCAGTACTTC. Its translation is CASSSLQGPYEQYF.

This clone showed up just once. The chain is built from TRBV5-1 and TRBJ2-3, with 7 bases fitting TRBD1. CDR3 length equals 14 residues. Per germline, CDR1 SGHRS and CDR2 YFSETQ. V lost 0 bases and J lost 5; bases outside the gene matches: 3. The CDR3: CASSLEGAQDTQYF. The CDR3, as DNA: TGCGCCAGCAGCTTGGAGGGGGCGCAAGATACGCAGTATTTT.